This T cell receptor beta chain is drawn from a study of T-cell reconstitution after alpha-beta-depleted transplantation in children. Unique molecular identifiers featured in how the TCRbeta library was prepared. TCRdb independently ran MiXCR on the PCR reads; one entry per CDR3 protein. The sample holds about 98,000 distinct CDR3 sequences; under 25% are singletons and the top ten take 20% to 25%. The study's findings and limits: T-cell counts and diversity were attributed mostly to newly produced T cells one year after transplant. After transplant, high TCRbeta diversity at day 60 in some patients arose from surviving recipient T cells and thymic progenitors.

On this clonotype: What it binds is unknown.

Trimming left V 6 bases short and J 8 bases short, with 8 bases between. This CDR3 region has 10 residues. Germline CDR1 is SNHLY and CDR2 is FYNNEI. V gene TRBV2 combines with J gene TRBJ2-7; possibly TRBD2 for D (5 bases). The source material was PBMCs, sampled before TCRalphabeta/CD19-depleted stem cell transplant. The sequence derives from a boy aged 2 to 10 with acute lymphoblastic leukemia, due to receive a stem cell transplant. The CDR3 sequence: CASSRGQQYF. CDR3 DNA sequence: TGTGCCAGCAGCCGAGGGCAGCAGTACTTC.